The 27 T cell receptor beta chains reported below all come from one sample, sequenced in a study of blood T cell repertoires in COVID-19. Generated by immunoSEQ multiplex PCR, the TCRdb table keeps only in-frame clones and is missing some. The data show some 29,000 clones, 80% to 90% seen once. Material for sequencing was peripheral blood. These receptors originate from a human donor in a cohort sampled during active COVID-19.

The chain joins TRBV19 to TRBJ1-2; the D gene is possibly TRBD1 (6 bases). Trimming took off 5 bases at V and 0 bases at J, with 13 bases between the two ends. The V gene's germline CDR1 is LNHDA and CDR2 SQIVND (reference sequence). CDR3 length equals 15 residues. The CDR3 region has the DNA TGTGCCAGTAGTCCCCAGGGACACCCTAACTATGGCTACACCTTC. It encodes CASSPQGHPNYGYTF.

The chain carries TRBV5-5 and TRBJ1-1; unclear D gene. V lost 4 bases and J 4 bases, leaving 17 bases between the germline ends. The CDR3 has 15 residues. From germline, CDR1 is SGHKS and CDR2 YYEKEE (reference sequence). The CDR3 nucleotides are TGTGCCAGCAGCCTGGGCTCCCTACGTGGCACTGAAGCTTTCTTT. Translated: CASSLGSLRGTEAFF.

The chain uses TRBV19 and TRBJ2-7; 7 nucleotides align to TRBD1. Per germline, CDR1 LNHDA and CDR2 SQIVND (reference sequence). The CDR3 is 13 amino acids. The trim removed 8 bases at V and 4 bases at J, leaving 8 bases unmatched. The CDR3 coding sequence is TGTGCCAGTTCACAGACAGGGCGATACGAGCAGTACTTC. Encoded protein: CASSQTGRYEQYF.

The genes are TRBV27 and TRBJ2-3, with TRBD2 matching over 11 bases. The CDR3 is 21 amino acids. From germline, CDR1 is MNHEY and CDR2 SMNVEV (reference sequence). After removal of 5 bases from V and 0 bases from J, the junction contained 19 bases not matched to a gene. The CDR3: CASSLLALSGTSGFSTDTQYF. CDR3 in DNA: TGTGCCAGCAGTCTCCTAGCGCTCTCCGGGACTAGCGGATTTAGCACAGATACGCAGTATTTT.

CDR3 bases: TGCGCCAGCAGGCCAAGCAGGGGGGACTACTATGGCTACACCTTC. Protein sequence: CASRPSRGDYYGYTF. The rearrangement links TRBV5-1 to TRBJ1-2; 7 positions agree with TRBD1. The germline V gene has CDR1 SGHRS and CDR2 YFSETQ. CDR3 length: 15 residues. With 5 bases clipped from V and 3 bases from J, the junction kept 10 bases outside the gene matches.

The chain employs TRBV21-1 and TRBJ2-1; the table's D call TRBD2 went unverified against the DNA. TRBV21-1 is flagged as a pseudogene. CDR3 length: 16 amino acids. Written as DNA, the CDR3 is TGTGCCAGCAGCAATCGGGGTAGCGGGGGCCACAATGAGCAGTTCTTC. Translated, it gives CASSNRGSGGHNEQFF.

The chain combines TRBV27 with TRBJ2-4, with D possibly matching TRBD1 (6 bases). This CDR3 contains 15 residues. Germline V gene lookup returns CDR1 MNHEY and CDR2 SMNVEV (reference sequence). V lost 3 bases to trimming and J lost 2 bases, with 11 bases between them. CDR3 coding DNA: TGTGCCAGCAGTTTGGCAGGGGACCCCAAAAACATTCAGTACTTC. As protein: CASSLAGDPKNIQYF.

The rearrangement joins TRBV7-8 to TRBJ2-1, with 10 nucleotides matching TRBD1. CDR1 is SGHVS and CDR2 is FQNEAQ in the germline V gene. The CDR3 length is 16 residues. V shed 6 bases and J 7 bases; nucleotides not matched to a gene: 12. DNA of the CDR3: TGTGCCAGCAGGAGGGACAGGGGCCGGGGGCAAAATGAGCAGTTCTTC. This gives the protein CASRRDRGRGQNEQFF.

This sequence joins TRBV5-4 and TRBJ2-2; D unresolved. Germline CDR1 is SGHNT and CDR2 is YYREEE (reference sequence). The V end was cut by 0 bases, the J end by 5 bases, with 8 bases between. The CDR3 runs to 14 residues. The CDR3 is CASSLDGYTGELFF. CDR3 DNA: TGTGCCAGCAGCTTGGACGGGTATACCGGGGAGCTGTTTTTT.

In the case of this clone: The junction departs from germline at one end; a sequencing error may be responsible. The chain couples TRBV2 to TRBJ1-2; maybe TRBD1 (5 bases). Germline V gene data show CDR1 as SNHLY and CDR2 as FYNNEI. The CDR3 extends over 15 amino acids. CDR3: CASGEPIRAPYGYTF. In DNA form, the CDR3 reads TGTGCCAGCGGTGAACCGATCAGGGCTCCCTATGGCTACACCTTC.

The rearrangement uses TRBV7-9 and TRBJ2-3; the match to TRBD2 covers 8 bases. The CDR3 covers 16 residues. J was trimmed by 0 bases and V by 5 bases; bases with no gene match: 7. Germline CDR1 reads SEHNR; CDR2 reads FQNEAQ (reference sequence). This CDR3 is CASSPPGTRSTDTQYF. In DNA, the CDR3 is TGTGCCAGCAGCCCGCCCGGGACTAGAAGCACAGATACGCAGTATTTT.

J is TRBJ2-1 and V is TRBV3-1 (or the pseudogene TRBV3-2), with 8 bases that match TRBD1. The CDR3 has 15 amino acids. The germline V gene has CDR1 LGHDT and CDR2 YNNKEL (reference sequence). Germline trimming cut 4 bases from V and 4 bases from J; bases unmatched to any gene: 6. Written as DNA, the CDR3 is TGTGCCAGCAGCCCCCCAAGGACAGGGTACAATGAGCAGTTCTTC. Protein product: CASSPPRTGYNEQFF.

The rearrangement joins TRBV3-1 (or the pseudogene TRBV3-2) to TRBJ2-5; the D gene is possibly TRBD2 (7 bases). The length of the CDR3 is 15 residues. V lost 5 bases, J lost 3 bases, and 16 bases lay in between. The germline gives CDR1 LGHDT, CDR2 YNNKEL (reference sequence). CDR3 sequence: CASSSAGTIKETQYF. The CDR3 DNA reads as TGTGCCAGCAGCTCAGCGGGGACAATAAAAGAGACCCAGTACTTC.

The genes are TRBV6-2 or TRBV6-3 and TRBJ2-3, with TRBD2 matching over 8 bases. The CDR3 has 15 amino acids. Germline assignment: CDR1 MNHEY and CDR2 SVGEGT. The J segment lost 2 bases and the V segment lost 6 bases, leaving 7 bases of the junction unmatched. The CDR3 spells CASSGAGDVTDTQYF. The CDR3 bases are TGTGCCAGCAGCGGAGCGGGGGACGTCACAGATACGCAGTATTTT.

The V gene is TRBV19, the J gene TRBJ1-3; TRBD1 agrees at 7 bases. The junction had 3 bases not matched to a gene; V was cut back by 2 bases and J by 2 bases. The CDR3 runs to 15 residues. In germline, CDR1 is LNHDA, CDR2 SQIVND (reference sequence). The CDR3 spells CASSIRQGAGNTIYF. For the CDR3, the DNA is TGTGCCAGTAGTATACGACAGGGAGCTGGAAACACCATATATTTT. Drawing the rest from reference TRBV19 and TRBJ1-3, the complete variable domain is DGGITQSPKYLFRKEGQNVTLSCEQNLNHDAMYWYRQDPGQGLRLIYYSQIVNDFQKGDIAEGYSVSREKKESFPLTVTSAQKNPTAFYLCASSIRQGAGNTIYFGEGSWLTVV.

J is TRBJ2-7 and V is TRBV5-8, with unresolved D. The CDR3 loop spans 13 amino acids. Trimming removed 5 bases from V and 0 bases from J, with 9 bases in between. CDR1 is SGHTS and CDR2 is YDEGEE in the germline V gene. The CDR3, as DNA: TGTGCCAGCAGTTCGAGGAGCTCCTACGAGCAGTACTTC. Protein: CASSSRSSYEQYF.

Here the CDR3 DNA reads TGTGCCAGCAGGGGTACATCGTCCAGGGGTGGGGTCGACTACGAGCAGTACTTC. Protein sequence: CASRGTSSRGGVDYEQYF. The chain combines TRBV25-1 with TRBJ2-7, with D possibly being TRBD1 (6 bases). Trimming stripped 6 bases from V and 3 bases from J, with 27 bases between. CDR1 is MGHDK, CDR2 SYGVNS, per germline. The CDR3 is made up of 18 amino acids.

V usage is TRBV7-9 and J usage is TRBJ2-2; 7 bases map to TRBD1. V lost 3 bases, J lost 0 bases, and 1 base stayed unmatched. This CDR3 is built from 15 residues. In germline, CDR1 is SEHNR, CDR2 FQNEAQ (reference sequence). DNA of the CDR3: TGTGCCAGCAGCTTTGGGACAGCGAACACCGGGGAGCTGTTTTTT. Protein sequence: CASSFGTANTGELFF.

This clone was observed a single time. The chain uses TRBV13 and TRBJ2-7; TRBD2 matches 11 bases. The germline gives CDR1 PRHDT, CDR2 FYEKMQ (reference sequence). V shed 3 bases and J 2 bases; nucleotides not matched to a gene: 3. CDR3 length: 15 amino acids. The CDR3, as DNA: TGTGCCAGCAGCTTTGATAGCGGGGGGGCCTACGAGCAGTACTTC. Translation gives CASSFDSGGAYEQYF. The full variable domain, with the rest looked up from reference TRBV13 and TRBJ2-7, is AAGVIQSPRHLIKEKRETATLKCYPIPRHDTVYWYQQGPGQDPQFLISFYEKMQSDKGSIPDRFSAQQFSDYHSELNMSSLELGDSALYFCASSFDSGGAYEQYFGPGTRLTVT.

This chain joins TRBV29-1 and TRBJ1-1, with D possibly being TRBD1 (5 bases). The CDR3 extends over 13 amino acids. V dropped 4 bases and J dropped 0 bases, with 9 bases sitting between them. Per germline, CDR1 SQVTM and CDR2 ANQGSEA. The CDR3 region is CSVGQQMNTEAFF. CDR3 in DNA: TGCAGCGTTGGACAGCAAATGAACACTGAAGCTTTCTTT. The full variable domain, in which reference TRBV29-1 and TRBJ1-1 provide the parts outside the CDR3, is SAVISQKPSRDICQRGTSLTIQCQVDSQVTMMFWYRQQPGQSLTLIATANQGSEATYESGFVIDKFPISRPNLTFSTLTVSNMSPEDSSIYLCSVGQQMNTEAFFGQGTRLTVV.

This clone has a single count. This sequence joins TRBV2 and TRBJ1-2, with no clear D. Germline V gene sequence: CDR1 SNHLY, CDR2 FYNNEI. CDR3 length: 14 amino acids. Trimming shortened V by 7 bases and J by 0 bases, and 12 bases separated the two germline ends. The CDR3 loop reads CASMEQTTNYGYTF. The CDR3 bases are TGTGCCAGCATGGAACAGACTACTAACTATGGCTACACCTTC.

The V call is TRBV3-1 (or the pseudogene TRBV3-2), the J call TRBJ1-1; a weak D match, TRBD1 (6 bases). The CDR3 contains 16 residues. With 3 bases removed from V and 5 bases from J, the gap between germline ends came to 19 bases. CDR1 is LGHDT, CDR2 YNNKEL, per germline (reference sequence). The CDR3, as DNA: TGTGCCAGCAGCCAGGGGGGCTCGGGGGGAGGTACTGAAGCTTTCTTT. Translating gives CASSQGGSGGGTEAFF.

The genes are TRBV3-1 (or the pseudogene TRBV3-2) and TRBJ1-3; 9 bases line up with TRBD1. There are 14 residues in the CDR3. J lost 1 base, V lost 8 bases, and 3 bases had no gene match. Per the germline V gene, CDR1 is LGHDT and CDR2 is YNNKEL (reference sequence). The CDR3 nucleotides are TGTGCCAGCTTCGGGACAGGGTCTGGAAACACCATATATTTT. Translated: CASFGTGSGNTIYF.

In this sample, this clone turned up a few times. The V and J genes are TRBV6-4 and TRBJ1-4; maybe TRBD1 (5 bases). This CDR3 comprises 15 residues. V gave up 6 bases and J gave up 0 bases, with 11 bases separating them. Germline V gives CDR1 MRHNA, CDR2 SNTAGT. The CDR3 protein is CASSQPGTTNEKLFF. CDR3 sequence (DNA): TGTGCCAGCAGCCAGCCAGGGACAACTAATGAAAAACTGTTTTTT.

This sequence joins TRBV5-1 and TRBJ2-1; 14 bases agree with TRBD2. In germline, CDR1 is SGHRS, CDR2 YFSETQ. The CDR3 covers 17 residues. The J segment lost 3 bases and the V segment lost 2 bases, leaving 4 bases of the junction unmatched. CDR3 residues: CASSFTGTSGGYNEQFF. The CDR3 DNA follows: TGCGCCAGCAGCTTCACCGGGACTAGCGGGGGCTACAATGAGCAGTTCTTC.

The rearrangement links TRBV19 to TRBJ1-6; 9 bases are shared with TRBD1. CDR1 is LNHDA, CDR2 SQIVND, per germline (reference sequence). V shed 5 bases and J 7 bases; nucleotides not matched to a gene: 3. CDR3 size: 14 residues. In DNA form, the CDR3 reads TGTGCCAGTAGTCCCGGGACAGGGAATTCACCCCTCCACTTT. Translating gives CASSPGTGNSPLHF.

The CDR3 DNA follows: TGTGCCAGCAGCGTAGGGGGGCGGTCGAACACTGAAGCTTTCTTT. Protein sequence: CASSVGGRSNTEAFF. The rearrangement links TRBV9 to TRBJ1-1, with a tentative D call TRBD1 (6 bases). The CDR3 length is 15 residues. Trimming removed 0 bases from V and 1 base from J, with 10 bases in between. Germline V gene lookup returns CDR1 SGDLS and CDR2 YYNGEE.